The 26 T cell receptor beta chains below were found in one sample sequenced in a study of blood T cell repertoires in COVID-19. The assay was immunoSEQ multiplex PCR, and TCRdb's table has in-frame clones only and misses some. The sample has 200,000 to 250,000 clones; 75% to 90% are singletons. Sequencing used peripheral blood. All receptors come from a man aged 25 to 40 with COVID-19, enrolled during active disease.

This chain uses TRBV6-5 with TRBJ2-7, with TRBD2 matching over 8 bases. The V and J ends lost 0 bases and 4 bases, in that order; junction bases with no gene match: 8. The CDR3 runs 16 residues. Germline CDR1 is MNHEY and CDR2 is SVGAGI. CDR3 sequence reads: CASSYSGSGGRYEQYF. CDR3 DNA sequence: TGTGCCAGCAGTTACTCGGGGAGCGGGGGAAGATACGAGCAGTACTTC.

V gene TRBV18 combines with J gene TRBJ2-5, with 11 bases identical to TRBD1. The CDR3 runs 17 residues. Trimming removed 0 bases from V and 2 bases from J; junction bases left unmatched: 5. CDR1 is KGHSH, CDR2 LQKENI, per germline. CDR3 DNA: TGTGCCAGCTCACCACCGCGGGGACAGGGGGGACAAGAGACCCAGTACTTC. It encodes CASSPPRGQGGQETQYF.

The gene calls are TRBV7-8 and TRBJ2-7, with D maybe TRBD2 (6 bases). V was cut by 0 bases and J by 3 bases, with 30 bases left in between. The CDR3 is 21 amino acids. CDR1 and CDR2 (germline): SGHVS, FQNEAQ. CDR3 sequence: CASSLARGGQGILDDNYEQYF. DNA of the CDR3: TGTGCCAGCAGCTTAGCGCGGGGTGGGCAGGGCATCCTTGATGACAACTACGAGCAGTACTTC.

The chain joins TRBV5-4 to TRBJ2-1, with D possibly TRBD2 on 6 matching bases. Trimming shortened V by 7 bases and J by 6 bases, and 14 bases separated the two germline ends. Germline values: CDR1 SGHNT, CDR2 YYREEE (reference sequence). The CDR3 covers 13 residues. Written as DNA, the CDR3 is TGTGCCAGCCGCTCCGGGACTGTCAATGAGCAGTTCTTC. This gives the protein CASRSGTVNEQFF.

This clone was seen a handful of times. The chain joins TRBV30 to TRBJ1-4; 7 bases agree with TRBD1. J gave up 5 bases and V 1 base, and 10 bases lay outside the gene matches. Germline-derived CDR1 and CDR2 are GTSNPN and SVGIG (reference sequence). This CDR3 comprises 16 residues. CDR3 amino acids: CAWSADRQGGNEKLFF. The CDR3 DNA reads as TGTGCCTGGAGTGCAGACCGACAGGGCGGGAATGAAAAACTGTTTTTT. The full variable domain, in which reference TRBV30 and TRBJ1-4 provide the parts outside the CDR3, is SQTIHQWPATLVQPVGSPLSLECTVEGTSNPNLYWYRQAAGRGLQLLFYSVGIGQISSEVPQNLSASRPQDRQFILSSKKLLLSDSGFYLCAWSADRQGGNEKLFFGSGTQLSVL.

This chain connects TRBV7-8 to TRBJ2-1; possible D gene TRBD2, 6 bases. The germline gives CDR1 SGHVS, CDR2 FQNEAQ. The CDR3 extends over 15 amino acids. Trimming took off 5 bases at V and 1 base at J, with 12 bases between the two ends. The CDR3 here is CASSDRRESYNEQFF. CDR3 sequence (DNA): TGTGCCAGCAGCGATCGGCGGGAATCCTACAATGAGCAGTTCTTC.

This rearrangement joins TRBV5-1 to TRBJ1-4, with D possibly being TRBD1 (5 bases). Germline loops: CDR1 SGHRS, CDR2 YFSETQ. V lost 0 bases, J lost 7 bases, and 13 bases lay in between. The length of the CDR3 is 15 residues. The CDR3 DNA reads TGCGCCAGCAGCTTGGAAGGTAGCGGGGGTGAAAAACTGTTTTTT. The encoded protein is CASSLEGSGGEKLFF.

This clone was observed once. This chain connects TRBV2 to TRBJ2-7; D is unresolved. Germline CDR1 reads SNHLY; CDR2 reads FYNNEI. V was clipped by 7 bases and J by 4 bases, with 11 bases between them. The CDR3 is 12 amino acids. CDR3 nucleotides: TGTGCCAGCACAGACATGAAGTACGAGCAGTACTTC. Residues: CASTDMKYEQYF. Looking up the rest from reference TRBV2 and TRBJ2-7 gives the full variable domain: EPEVTQTPSHQVTQMGQEVILRCVPISNHLYFYWYRQILGQKVEFLVSFYNNEISEKSEIFDDQFSVERPDGSNFTLKIRSTKLEDSAMYFCASTDMKYEQYFGPGTRLTVT.

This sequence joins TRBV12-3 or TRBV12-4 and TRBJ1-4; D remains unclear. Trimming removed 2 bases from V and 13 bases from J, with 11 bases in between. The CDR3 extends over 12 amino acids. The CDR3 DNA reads TGTGCCAGCAGTTTATTAACCAGAAGACTGTTTTTT. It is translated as CASSLLTRRLFF.

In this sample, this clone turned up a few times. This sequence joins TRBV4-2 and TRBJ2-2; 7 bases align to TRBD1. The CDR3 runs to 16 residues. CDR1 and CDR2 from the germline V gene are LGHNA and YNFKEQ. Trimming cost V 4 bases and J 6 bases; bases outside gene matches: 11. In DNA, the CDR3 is TGTGCCAGCAGCCGCCCTCAACAGGGGTCCGCCGGGGAGCTGTTTTTT. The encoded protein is CASSRPQQGSAGELFF.

The CDR3 coding sequence is TGTGCCAGCAGCTTAATGACTAGCGGGGGGGCCAGCGAGCAGTTCTTC. Protein product: CASSLMTSGGASEQFF. The V gene is TRBV7-2, the J gene TRBJ2-1; 14 bases map to TRBD2. CDR1 SGHTA and CDR2 FQGNSA come from the germline V gene. V was pared by 2 bases and J by 10 bases, with 7 bases of the junction left unmatched. The length of the CDR3 is 16 residues.

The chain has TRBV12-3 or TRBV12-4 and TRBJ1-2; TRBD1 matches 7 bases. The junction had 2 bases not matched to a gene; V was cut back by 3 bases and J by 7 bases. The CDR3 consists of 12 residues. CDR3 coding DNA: TGTGCCAGCAGTTTGACAGGGCCTGGCTACACCTTC. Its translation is CASSLTGPGYTF.

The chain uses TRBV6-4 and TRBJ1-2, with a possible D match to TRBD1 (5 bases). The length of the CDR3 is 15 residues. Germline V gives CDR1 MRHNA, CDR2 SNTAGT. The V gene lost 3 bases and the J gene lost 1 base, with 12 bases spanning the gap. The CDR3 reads CASSERDGRNYGYTF. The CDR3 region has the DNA TGTGCCAGCAGTGAGCGGGACGGACGTAACTATGGCTACACCTTC.

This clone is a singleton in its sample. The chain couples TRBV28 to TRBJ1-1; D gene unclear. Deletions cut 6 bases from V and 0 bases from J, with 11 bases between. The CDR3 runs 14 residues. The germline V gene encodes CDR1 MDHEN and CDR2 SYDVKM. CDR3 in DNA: TGTGCCAGCAGGCCTACTTCGGTGAACACTGAAGCTTTCTTT. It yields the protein CASRPTSVNTEAFF.

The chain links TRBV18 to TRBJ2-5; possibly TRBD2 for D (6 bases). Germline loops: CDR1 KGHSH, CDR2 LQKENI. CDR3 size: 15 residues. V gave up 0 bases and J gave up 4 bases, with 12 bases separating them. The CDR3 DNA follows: TGTGCCAGCTCACCACCGCTAGCGTTCCCAGAGACCCAGTACTTC. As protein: CASSPPLAFPETQYF.

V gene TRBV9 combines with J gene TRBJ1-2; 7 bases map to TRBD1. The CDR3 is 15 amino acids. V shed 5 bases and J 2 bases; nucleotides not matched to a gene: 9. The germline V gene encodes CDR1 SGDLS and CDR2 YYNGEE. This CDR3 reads CASSILGQANYGYTF. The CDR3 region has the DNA TGTGCCAGCAGTATCCTAGGACAGGCCAACTATGGCTACACCTTC.

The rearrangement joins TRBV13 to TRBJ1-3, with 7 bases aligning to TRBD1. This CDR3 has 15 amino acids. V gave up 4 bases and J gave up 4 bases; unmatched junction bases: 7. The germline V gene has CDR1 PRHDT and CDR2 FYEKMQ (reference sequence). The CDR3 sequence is CASSSLEGGGNTIYF. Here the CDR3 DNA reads TGTGCCAGCAGCTCTTTGGAAGGGGGCGGAAACACCATATATTTT.

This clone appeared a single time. The CDR3 DNA reads TGTGCCAGCAGCCGAATCTGGGACAGGGGGCTTGAGAACACTGAAGCTTTCTTT. This codes for CASSRIWDRGLENTEAFF. The V gene is TRBV21-1, the J gene TRBJ1-1; the table gives TRBD1 as D, unverified against the DNA. TRBV21-1 is labeled a pseudogene. The CDR3 has 18 amino acids.

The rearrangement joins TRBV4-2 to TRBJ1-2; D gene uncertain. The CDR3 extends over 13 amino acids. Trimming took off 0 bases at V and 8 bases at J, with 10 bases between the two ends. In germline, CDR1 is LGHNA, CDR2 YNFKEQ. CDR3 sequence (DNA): TGTGCCAGCAGCCAAGATGTGAGGCCCGGCTACACCTTC. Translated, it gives CASSQDVRPGYTF.

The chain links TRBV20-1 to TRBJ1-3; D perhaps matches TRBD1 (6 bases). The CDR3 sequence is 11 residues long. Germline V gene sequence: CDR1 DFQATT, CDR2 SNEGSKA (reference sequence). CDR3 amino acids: CRTGSGNTIYF. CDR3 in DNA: TGCAGGACAGGTTCTGGAAACACCATATATTTT.

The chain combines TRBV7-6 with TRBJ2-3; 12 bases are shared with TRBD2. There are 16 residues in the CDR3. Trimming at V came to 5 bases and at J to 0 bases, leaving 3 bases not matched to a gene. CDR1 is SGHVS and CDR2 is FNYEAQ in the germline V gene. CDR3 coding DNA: TGTGCCAGCAGCGCCGGGACTAGCGGGAGCACAGATACGCAGTATTTT. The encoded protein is CASSAGTSGSTDTQYF.

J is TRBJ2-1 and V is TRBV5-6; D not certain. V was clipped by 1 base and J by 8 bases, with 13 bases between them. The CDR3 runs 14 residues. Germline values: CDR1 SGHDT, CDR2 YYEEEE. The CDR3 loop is CASSLTNHRYEQFF. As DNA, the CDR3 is TGTGCCAGCAGCTTGACTAACCACCGCTATGAGCAGTTCTTC. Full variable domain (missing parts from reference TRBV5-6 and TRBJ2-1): DAGVTQSPTHLIKTRGQQVTLRCSPKSGHDTVSWYQQALGQGPQFIFQYYEEEERQRGNFPDRFSGHQFPNYSSELNVNALLLGDSALYLCASSLTNHRYEQFFGPGTRLTVL.

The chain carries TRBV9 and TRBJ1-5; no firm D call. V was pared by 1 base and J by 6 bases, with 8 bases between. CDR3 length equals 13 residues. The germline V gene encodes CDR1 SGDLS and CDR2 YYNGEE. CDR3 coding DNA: TGTGCCAGCAGCGTAACAGTTAGTCAGCCCCAGCATTTT. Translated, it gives CASSVTVSQPQHF. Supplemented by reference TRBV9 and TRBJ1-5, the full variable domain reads DSGVTQTPKHLITATGQRVTLRCSPRSGDLSVYWYQQSLDQGLQFLIQYYNGEERAKGNILERFSAQQFPDLHSELNLSSLELGDSALYFCASSVTVSQPQHFGDGTRLSIL.

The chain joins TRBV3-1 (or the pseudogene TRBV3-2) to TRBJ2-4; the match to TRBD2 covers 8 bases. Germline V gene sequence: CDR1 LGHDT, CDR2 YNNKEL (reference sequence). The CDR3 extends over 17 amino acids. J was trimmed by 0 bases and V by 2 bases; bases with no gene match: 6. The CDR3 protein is CASSQPGLGLAKNIQYF. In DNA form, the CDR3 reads TGTGCCAGCAGCCAACCGGGACTAGGACTAGCCAAAAACATTCAGTACTTC.

Here the CDR3 reads CASSLYALGGFHNEQFF. The CDR3 DNA follows: TGTGCCAGCAGTTTATACGCGTTGGGGGGTTTCCACAATGAGCAGTTCTTC. The chain recombines TRBV27 with TRBJ2-1; D may be TRBD2 (6 bases). Trimming pared 1 base from V and 5 bases from J, leaving 18 bases between. The length of the CDR3 is 17 residues. CDR1 and CDR2 (germline): MNHEY, SMNVEV (reference sequence).

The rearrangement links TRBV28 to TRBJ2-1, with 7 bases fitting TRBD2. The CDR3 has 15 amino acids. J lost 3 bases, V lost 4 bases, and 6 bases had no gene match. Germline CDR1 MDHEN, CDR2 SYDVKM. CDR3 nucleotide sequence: TGTGCCAGCAGTTCAAAGCGGGACCGCTACAATGAGCAGTTCTTC. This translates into CASSSKRDRYNEQFF. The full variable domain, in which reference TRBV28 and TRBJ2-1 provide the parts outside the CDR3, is DVKVTQSSRYLVKRTGEKVFLECVQDMDHENMFWYRQDPGLGLRLIYFSYDVKMKEKGDIPEGYSVSREKKERFSLILESASTNQTSMYLCASSSKRDRYNEQFFGPGTRLTVL.